One sample yielded the 13 T cell receptor beta chains listed below, sequenced in a study of T cell repertoires in cytomegalovirus infection. MiXCR, applied by TCRdb to the reads, yields one record per CDR3 protein. The table includes roughly 230,000 distinct CDR3 sequences, roughly 22% detected once. Material: CD8+ T cells from PBMCs. These receptors were taken from a human donor in good health (CMV status not recorded). Some clones in this sample may be carry-over from other donors' samples.

The chain has TRBV20-1 and TRBJ2-1; 9 bases line up with TRBD2. The length of the CDR3 is 15 residues. CDR1 and CDR2 from the germline V gene are DFQATT and SNEGSKA (reference sequence). With 3 bases clipped from V and 4 bases from J, the junction kept 7 bases outside the gene matches. CDR3 loop: CSARTGLAGYNEQFF. The CDR3 DNA is TGCAGTGCTAGGACGGGGCTAGCGGGGTACAATGAGCAGTTCTTC.

The sample holds a few counts of this clonotype. The rearrangement links TRBV7-6 to TRBJ1-3; the D gene is possibly TRBD1 (6 bases). V lost 4 bases and J lost 3, with 13 bases in between. The CDR3 spans 15 residues. Germline-derived CDR1 and CDR2 are SGHVS and FNYEAQ. CDR3 protein: CASSSRDKGGNTIYF. The CDR3 DNA sequence: TGTGCCAGCAGCTCCCGGGACAAAGGTGGAAACACCATATATTTT.

This chain joins TRBV7-9 and TRBJ2-7, with TRBD1 identical over 7 bases. There are 14 residues in the CDR3. Germline CDR1 reads SEHNR; CDR2 reads FQNEAQ (reference sequence). With V trimmed by 5 bases and J by 6 bases, 10 bases remained unmatched. CDR3 nucleotide sequence: TGTGCCAGCAGCCACCGGGACAGATCGTTCGAGCAGTACTTC. Translated, it gives CASSHRDRSFEQYF.

As to this clonotype: A much more abundant neighbour one base away suggests this may be a read error. The chain links TRBV7-9 to TRBJ2-7; no reliable D call. There are 13 residues in the CDR3. CDR1 SEHNR and CDR2 FQNEAQ come from the germline V gene (reference sequence). The CDR3 region is CASRSGASYDQYF. As DNA, the CDR3 is TGTGCCAGCAGGTCGGGCGCCTCCTACGACCAGTACTTC.

This chain links TRBV12-3 or TRBV12-4 with TRBJ2-3; D may match TRBD1 or TRBD2 (5 bases each). The CDR3 has 16 amino acids. V was trimmed by 3 bases and J by 2 bases, leaving 15 bases between them. The chain's CDR3 is CASSFEGNPYTDTQYF. Here the CDR3 DNA reads TGTGCCAGCAGTTTCGAGGGGAATCCGTACACAGATACGCAGTATTTT.

This clonotype was found a few times. The chain recombines TRBV19 with TRBJ1-4; tentatively, D is TRBD1 (5 bases). This CDR3 region has 14 residues. Germline lookup yields CDR1 LNHDA and CDR2 SQIVND (reference sequence). Between the trimmed V and J ends, which lost 3 bases and 7 bases, there was a span of 12 bases. CDR3 sequence: CASSIGALGEKLFF. CDR3 DNA sequence: TGTGCCAGTAGTATTGGGGCCCTCGGTGAAAAACTGTTTTTT.

This clonotype was seen a handful of times. The chain couples TRBV9 to TRBJ2-1; D perhaps matches TRBD2 (5 bases). The CDR3 contains 15 residues. V lost 1 base and J lost 6, with 14 bases in between. The germline gives CDR1 SGDLS, CDR2 YYNGEE. CDR3 residues: CASSVISGPGNEQFF. In DNA form, the CDR3 reads TGTGCCAGCAGCGTAATAAGCGGCCCCGGCAATGAGCAGTTCTTC. Full variable domain (remainder filled in from reference TRBV9 and TRBJ2-1): DSGVTQTPKHLITATGQRVTLRCSPRSGDLSVYWYQQSLDQGLQFLIQYYNGEERAKGNILERFSAQQFPDLHSELNLSSLELGDSALYFCASSVISGPGNEQFFGPGTRLTVL.

This clonotype appeared once. This sequence joins TRBV6-2 or TRBV6-3 and TRBJ2-5; 8 nucleotides agree with TRBD1. J gave up 6 bases and V 6 bases, and 12 bases lay outside the gene matches. The germline V gene encodes CDR1 MNHEY and CDR2 SVGEGT. CDR3 length equals 15 residues. CDR3 bases: TGTGCCAGCAGACCCGGACAGGGAATAAGAAAGACCCAGTACTTC. Translating it yields CASRPGQGIRKTQYF.

This clonotype was seen only a few times. The gene calls are TRBV10-2 and TRBJ1-1; D not certain. Between the trimmed V and J ends, which lost 2 bases and 5 bases, there was a span of 9 bases. This CDR3 region has 13 residues. From germline, CDR1 is WSHSY and CDR2 SAAADI. The CDR3 DNA reads TGCGCCAGCAGTGAGCCGAGGGTTACTGAAGCTTTCTTT. It translates to CASSEPRVTEAFF.

V usage is TRBV7-9 and J usage is TRBJ1-2; D is possibly TRBD1 (5 bases). The CDR3 consists of 16 residues. The V gene lost 5 bases and the J gene lost 4 bases, with 20 bases spanning the gap. Per the germline V gene, CDR1 is SEHNR and CDR2 is FQNEAQ (reference sequence). This CDR3 is CASSPSGGEVIYGYTF. CDR3 nucleotide sequence: TGTGCCAGCAGCCCGTCCGGGGGGGAAGTGATCTATGGCTACACCTTC. Based on the CDR3 plus reference TRBV7-9 and TRBJ1-2, the full variable domain is DTGVSQNPRHKITKRGQNVTFRCDPISEHNRLYWYRQTLGQGPEFLTYFQNEAQLEKSRLLSDRFSAERPKGSFSTLEIQRTEQGDSAMYLCASSPSGGEVIYGYTFGSGTRLTVV.

V gene TRBV19 combines with J gene TRBJ1-2; 8 positions agree with TRBD1. This CDR3 contains 15 residues. The V and J ends lost 7 bases and 3 bases, in that order; junction bases with no gene match: 10. Germline values: CDR1 LNHDA, CDR2 SQIVND (reference sequence). Here the CDR3 reads CASTVTGVEYYGYTF. CDR3 bases: TGTGCCAGTACCGTGACAGGGGTGGAATACTATGGCTACACCTTC.

The chain links TRBV5-6 to TRBJ2-1; 10 positions agree with TRBD2. Losses at the gene ends were 2 bases for V and 0 bases for J; bases not matched to a gene: 5. The CDR3 loop spans 17 amino acids. Per germline, CDR1 SGHDT and CDR2 YYEEEE. In nucleotides, the CDR3 is TGTGCCAGCAGCTTTTTACTAGCGGGGAGCTCCTACAATGAGCAGTTCTTC. This translates into CASSFLLAGSSYNEQFF.

The table lists this clonotype with many counts. This rearrangement joins TRBV2 to TRBJ2-7; 8 bases are a match to TRBD1. Germline lookup yields CDR1 SNHLY and CDR2 FYNNEI. With 0 bases clipped from V and 5 bases from J, the junction kept 3 bases outside the gene matches. The CDR3 contains 14 residues. The CDR3 sequence: CASSEAQGANEQYF. The DNA of the CDR3 is TGTGCCAGCAGTGAAGCGCAGGGGGCGAACGAGCAGTACTTC.